A selection of T cell receptor beta chains follows, all from one sample in a study of blood T cell repertoires in COVID-19. TCRdb's table, derived via immunoSEQ multiplex PCR, lists solely in-frame clones and lacks some. The sample has approximately 300,000 clones; roughly 90% are singletons. Source material: peripheral blood. The origin of the receptors is a woman in her twenties or thirties with COVID-19, enrolled during active disease. The CDR3 runs from the conserved cysteine through the conserved F or W. Fields, in order: CDR3 protein, CDR3 DNA, D gene, V gene, clone size, J gene. The D gene is left open where the match is weak. A row's size may be missing; if present it is once, few, many or a size class.

cdr3_aa: CASSLAGGGVPQHF
cdr3_nt: TGTGCCAGCAGCTTAGCGGGTGGAGGCGTGCCCCAGCATTTT
d_call: -
v_call: TRBV7-6
clone_size: -
j_call: TRBJ1-5

cdr3_aa: CASSSGQGSYGYTF
cdr3_nt: TGCGCCAGCAGCTCGGGACAGGGGAGCTATGGCTACACCTTC
d_call: TRBD1
v_call: TRBV5-1
clone_size: -
j_call: TRBJ1-2

cdr3_aa: CASSLDGSSEQFF
cdr3_nt: TGTGCCAGCAGCTTAGATGGTAGTTCTGAGCAGTTCTTC
d_call: -
v_call: TRBV7-9
clone_size: -
j_call: TRBJ2-1

cdr3_aa: CASSRGTGKGEQYF
cdr3_nt: TGTGCCAGCAGCCGGGGGACAGGGAAAGGCGAGCAGTACTTC
d_call: TRBD1
v_call: TRBV28
clone_size: -
j_call: TRBJ2-7

cdr3_aa: CASSPRQGAKNIQYF
cdr3_nt: TGTGCCAGCAGCCCCAGACAGGGAGCCAAAAACATTCAGTACTTC
d_call: TRBD1
v_call: TRBV7-2
clone_size: -
j_call: TRBJ2-4

cdr3_aa: CASSLDPGAYEQYF
cdr3_nt: TGTGCCAGCAGCTTAGACCCGGGTGCCTACGAGCAGTACTTC
d_call: -
v_call: TRBV7-9
clone_size: -
j_call: TRBJ2-7

cdr3_aa: CAWSVLSSGNTIYF
cdr3_nt: TGTGCCTGGAGTGTACTGAGTTCTGGAAACACCATATATTTT
d_call: -
v_call: TRBV30
clone_size: few
j_call: TRBJ1-3

cdr3_aa: CAIRGDRGNQPQHF
cdr3_nt: TGTGCCATCAGGGGAGACAGGGGCAATCAGCCCCAGCATTTT
d_call: TRBD1
v_call: TRBV10-3
clone_size: -
j_call: TRBJ1-5

cdr3_aa: CASEGQGKNIQYF
cdr3_nt: TGTGCCAGCGAAGGGCAGGGTAAAAACATTCAGTACTTC
d_call: -
v_call: TRBV28
clone_size: -
j_call: TRBJ2-4

cdr3_aa: CASSLRSRDTGELFF
cdr3_nt: TGTGCCAGCAGTTTACGTAGCCGGGACACCGGGGAGCTGTTTTTT
d_call: -
v_call: TRBV28
clone_size: -
j_call: TRBJ2-2

cdr3_aa: CATSGSFRGRTDTQYF
cdr3_nt: TGTGCCACCAGTGGTTCCTTCAGGGGGCGCACAGATACGCAGTATTTT
d_call: TRBD1
v_call: TRBV24-1
clone_size: -
j_call: TRBJ2-3

cdr3_aa: CASSFTSGHTGELFF
cdr3_nt: TGTGCCAGCAGTTTTACTAGCGGGCACACCGGGGAGCTGTTTTTT
d_call: TRBD2
v_call: TRBV27
clone_size: -
j_call: TRBJ2-2

cdr3_aa: CASSQDLYNEQFF
cdr3_nt: TGCGCCAGCAGCCAAGACCTGTACAATGAGCAGTTCTTC
d_call: -
v_call: TRBV4-3
clone_size: -
j_call: TRBJ2-1

cdr3_aa: CASSMDSNTEAFF
cdr3_nt: TGCGCCAGCAGCATGGACAGTAACACTGAAGCTTTCTTT
d_call: -
v_call: TRBV5-1
clone_size: -
j_call: TRBJ1-1

cdr3_aa: CASSLTGRGPNTEAFF
cdr3_nt: TGTGCCAGCAGCTTAACGGGTCGGGGTCCCAACACTGAAGCTTTCTTT
d_call: -
v_call: TRBV5-4
clone_size: -
j_call: TRBJ1-1

cdr3_aa: CSVEETRVYGYTF
cdr3_nt: TGCAGCGTTGAAGAAACCAGGGTCTATGGCTACACCTTC
d_call: -
v_call: TRBV29-1
clone_size: -
j_call: TRBJ1-2

cdr3_aa: CASSLEVGVGQPQHF
cdr3_nt: TGTGCCAGCAGCTTAGAAGTAGGGGTTGGGCAGCCCCAGCATTTT
d_call: -
v_call: TRBV7-2
clone_size: -
j_call: TRBJ1-5